This T cell receptor beta chain originates from a study of shared clonotypes between healthy human individuals. Study-wide findings and caveats: Naive CD4 clonotypes were shared across a handful of donors at roughly 4.6%. Rarefaction revealed incomplete sorted-subset sequencing despite large depth. The expectation was that sequencing depth would affect clonotype sharing among donors.

For this clone: Its antigen is as yet unknown.

Sorted-subset replicate PCRs used 200 ng of genomic DNA. This amount corresponded to 33,000 or so T cell genomes. Profiled with immunoSEQ multiplex PCR; TCRdb holds only in-frame clones, not every one. The repertoire holds around 990,000 clones, with approximately 75% as singletons. Germline V gene data show CDR1 as MDHEN and CDR2 as SYDVKM. V was cut by 5 bases and J by 8 bases, with 16 bases left in between. CDR3 length: 14 amino acids. The origin of this receptor is a young man in good health. Some clones in this sample may be carry-over from other donors' samples. The rearrangement links TRBV28 to TRBJ1-3; no clear D gene. Sequenced input: memory CD4+ T cells from PBMCs. Noted subset: CD45RA-negative fraction. DNA for the CDR3: TGTGCCAGCAGTCCACTCAGGAACGGAGACACCATATATTTT. Encoded protein: CASSPLRNGDTIYF.